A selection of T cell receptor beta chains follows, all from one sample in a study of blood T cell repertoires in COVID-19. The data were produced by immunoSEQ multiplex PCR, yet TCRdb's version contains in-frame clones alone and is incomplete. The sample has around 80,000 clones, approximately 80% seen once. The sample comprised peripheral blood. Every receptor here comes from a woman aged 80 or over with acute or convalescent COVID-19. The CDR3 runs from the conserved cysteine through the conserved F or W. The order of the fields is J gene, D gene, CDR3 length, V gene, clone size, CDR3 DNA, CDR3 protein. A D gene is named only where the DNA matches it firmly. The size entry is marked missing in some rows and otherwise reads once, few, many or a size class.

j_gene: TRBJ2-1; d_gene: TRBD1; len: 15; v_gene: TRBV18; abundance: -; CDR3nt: TGTGCCAGCTCACCACGGGGAACAGGGGACAATGAGCAGTTCTTC; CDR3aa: CASSPRGTGDNEQFF
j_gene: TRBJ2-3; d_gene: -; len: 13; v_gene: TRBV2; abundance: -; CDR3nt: TGTGCCAGCCGACAGATGTCCACAGATACGCAGTATTTT; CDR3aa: CASRQMSTDTQYF
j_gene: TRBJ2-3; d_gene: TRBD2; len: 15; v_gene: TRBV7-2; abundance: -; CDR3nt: TGTGCCAGCAGCTTAGCCTGGCTAGCGGCAGATACGCAGTATTTT; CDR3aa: CASSLAWLAADTQYF
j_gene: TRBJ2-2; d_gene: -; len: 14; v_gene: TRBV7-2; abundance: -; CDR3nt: TGTGCCAGCAGCTTAGGGGCAGCCCCCGGGGAGCTGTTTTTT; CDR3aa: CASSLGAAPGELFF
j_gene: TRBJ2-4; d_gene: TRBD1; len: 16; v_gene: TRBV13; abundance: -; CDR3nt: TGTGCCAGCAGCTTATATGGGACAGCAGCCAAAAACATTCAGTACTTC; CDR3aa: CASSLYGTAAKNIQYF
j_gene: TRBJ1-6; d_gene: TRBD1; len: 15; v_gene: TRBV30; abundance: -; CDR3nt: TGTGCCTGGAGACCCTGGACAGGGGGAGGATCACCCCTCCACTTT; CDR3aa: CAWRPWTGGGSPLHF
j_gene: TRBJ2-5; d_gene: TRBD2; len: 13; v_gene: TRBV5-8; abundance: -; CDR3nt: TGTGCCAGCAGCTTTTCGGGGGGAGAGACCCAGTACTTC; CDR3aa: CASSFSGGETQYF
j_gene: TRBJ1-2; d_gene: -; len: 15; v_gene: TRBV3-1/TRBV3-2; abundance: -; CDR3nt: TGTGCCAGCAGCCAAGGCACAGAACTCGGCTATGGCTACACCTTC; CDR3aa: CASSQGTELGYGYTF
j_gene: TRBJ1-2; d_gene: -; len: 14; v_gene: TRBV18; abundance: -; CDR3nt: TGTGCCAGCTCACCAGAGTTGCGGAGCTATGGCTACACCTTC; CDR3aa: CASSPELRSYGYTF
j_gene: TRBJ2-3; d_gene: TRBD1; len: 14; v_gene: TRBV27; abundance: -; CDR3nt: TGTGCCAACAGTCCCGACAGGGGGCAAGATACGCAGTATTTT; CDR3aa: CANSPDRGQDTQYF
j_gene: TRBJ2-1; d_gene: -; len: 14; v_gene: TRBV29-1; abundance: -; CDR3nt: TGCAGCGTTGAAGGTATGGAGGGTGGCAATGAGCAGTTCTTC; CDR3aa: CSVEGMEGGNEQFF
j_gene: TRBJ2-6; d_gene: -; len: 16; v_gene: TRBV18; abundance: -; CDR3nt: TGTGCCAGCTCACTGACGACAGCCTCTGGGGCCAACGTCCTGACTTTC; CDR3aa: CASSLTTASGANVLTF
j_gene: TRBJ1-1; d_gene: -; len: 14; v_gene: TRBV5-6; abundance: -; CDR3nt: TGTGCCAGCAGCTTTGCGGGGGGGTACACTGAAGCTTTCTTT; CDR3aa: CASSFAGGYTEAFF
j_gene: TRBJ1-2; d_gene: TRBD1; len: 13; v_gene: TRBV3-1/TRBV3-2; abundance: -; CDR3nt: TGTGCCAGCAGCCAGGGACAGGTCGGTGGCTACACCTTC; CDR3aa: CASSQGQVGGYTF
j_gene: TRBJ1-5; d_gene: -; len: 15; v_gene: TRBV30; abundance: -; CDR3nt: TGTGCCTGGAGTTCGACAAGAAGCAGCAATCAGCCCCAGCATTTT; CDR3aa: CAWSSTRSSNQPQHF
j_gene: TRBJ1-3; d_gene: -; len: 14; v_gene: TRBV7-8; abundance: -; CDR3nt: TGTGCCAGCGCGCCGAGGGCATCGGGAAACACCATATATTTT; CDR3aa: CASAPRASGNTIYF
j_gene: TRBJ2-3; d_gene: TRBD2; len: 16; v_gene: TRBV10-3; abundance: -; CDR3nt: TGTGCCATCAGTGATGGACTAGCGGGTAGCACAGATACGCAGTATTTT; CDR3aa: CAISDGLAGSTDTQYF
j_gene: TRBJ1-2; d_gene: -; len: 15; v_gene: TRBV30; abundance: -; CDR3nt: TGTGCCTGGAGAAGTCTGACACCGGCTAATACGGGCTACACCTTC; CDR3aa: CAWRSLTPANTGYTF
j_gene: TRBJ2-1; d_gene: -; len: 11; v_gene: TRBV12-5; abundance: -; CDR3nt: TGTGCTAGTCGCTCCTACAATGAGCAGTTCTTC; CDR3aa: CASRSYNEQFF
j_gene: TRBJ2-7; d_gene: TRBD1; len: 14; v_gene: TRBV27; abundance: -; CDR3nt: TGTGCCAGCAGTCTTACCTGGGACAGCTACGAGCAGTACTTC; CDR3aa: CASSLTWDSYEQYF
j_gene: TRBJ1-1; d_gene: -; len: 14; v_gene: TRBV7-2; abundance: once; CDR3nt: TGTGCCAGCAGCTTTCGGCAGGGTAGGACTGAAGCTTTCTTT; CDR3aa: CASSFRQGRTEAFF
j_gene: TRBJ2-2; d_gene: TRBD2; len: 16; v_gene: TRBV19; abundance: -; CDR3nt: TGTGCCAGTACCCCCGGGGGAGGGTCGAACACCGGGGAGCTGTTTTTT; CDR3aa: CASTPGGGSNTGELFF
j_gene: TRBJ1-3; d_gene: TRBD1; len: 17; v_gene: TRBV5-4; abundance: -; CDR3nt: TGTGCCAGCAGCTTTTTTTCGAGGACAGGGCTTGGAAACACCATATATTTT; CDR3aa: CASSFFSRTGLGNTIYF
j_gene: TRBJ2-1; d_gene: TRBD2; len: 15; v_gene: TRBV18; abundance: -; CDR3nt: TGTGCCAGCTCACCACCAAGCGGGGGGCACAATGAGCAGTTCTTC; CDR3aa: CASSPPSGGHNEQFF
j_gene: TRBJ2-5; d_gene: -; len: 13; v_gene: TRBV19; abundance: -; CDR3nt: TGTGCCAGTAGTATTACGGTTGCAGAGACCCAGTACTTC; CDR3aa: CASSITVAETQYF
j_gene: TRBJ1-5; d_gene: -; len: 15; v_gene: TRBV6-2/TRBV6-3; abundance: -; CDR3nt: TGTGCCAGCAGCCGCCTCCAGACAGAAGGTCAGCCCCAGCATTTT; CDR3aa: CASSRLQTEGQPQHF
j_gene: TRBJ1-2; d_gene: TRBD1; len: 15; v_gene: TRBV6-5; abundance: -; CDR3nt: TGTGCCAGCATCTCGGGGCAGTCTGGGACAGGGCGTTACACCTTC; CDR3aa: CASISGQSGTGRYTF
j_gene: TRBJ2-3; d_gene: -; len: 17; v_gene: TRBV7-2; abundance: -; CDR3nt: TGTGCCAGCAGCCCCCCCGGTACTAGAAGGGACACAGATACGCAGTATTTT; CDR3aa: CASSPPGTRRDTDTQYF
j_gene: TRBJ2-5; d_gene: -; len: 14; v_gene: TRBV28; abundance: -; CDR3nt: TGTGCCAGCAGTCCACAGGGCGCAGGGGAGACCCAGTACTTC; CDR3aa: CASSPQGAGETQYF
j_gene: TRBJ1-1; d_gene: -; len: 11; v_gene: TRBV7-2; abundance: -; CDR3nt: TGCTTCTCTCAGGGGTACACTGAAGCTTTCTTT; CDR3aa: CFSQGYTEAFF
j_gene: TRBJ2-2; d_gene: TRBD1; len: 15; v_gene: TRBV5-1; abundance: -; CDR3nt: TGCGCCAGGACCGGGACAGCCCCTTTGACCGGGGAGCTGTTTTTT; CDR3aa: CARTGTAPLTGELFF
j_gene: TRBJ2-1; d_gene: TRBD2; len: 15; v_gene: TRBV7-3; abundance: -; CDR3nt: TGTGCCAGCAGCTCTGGGACTAGTGAGGTCAATGAGCAGTTCTTC; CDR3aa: CASSSGTSEVNEQFF
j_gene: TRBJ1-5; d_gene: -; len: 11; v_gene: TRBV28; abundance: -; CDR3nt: TGTGCCAGCAGTGTACAGGGTCGGGAGCATTTT; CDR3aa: CASSVQGREHF
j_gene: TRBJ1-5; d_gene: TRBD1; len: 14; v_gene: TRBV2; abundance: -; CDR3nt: TGTGCCAGCAGTCGACAGGGGGTAAGTCAGCCCCAGCATTTT; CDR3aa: CASSRQGVSQPQHF
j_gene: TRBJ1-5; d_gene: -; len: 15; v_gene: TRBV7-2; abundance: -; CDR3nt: TGTGCCAGCAGCTTCGGGACAAATAGCAATCAGCCCCAGCATTTT; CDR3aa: CASSFGTNSNQPQHF
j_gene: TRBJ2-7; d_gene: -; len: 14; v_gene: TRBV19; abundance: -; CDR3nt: TGTGCCAGTAGCGACCCGGGTAACCCCTACGAGCAGTACTTC; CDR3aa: CASSDPGNPYEQYF
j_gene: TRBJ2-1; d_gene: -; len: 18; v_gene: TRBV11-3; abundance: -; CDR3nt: TGTGCCAGCAGCTTAGGAACAGGCTACGCCACCTCCTACAATGAGCAGTTCTTC; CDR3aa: CASSLGTGYATSYNEQFF
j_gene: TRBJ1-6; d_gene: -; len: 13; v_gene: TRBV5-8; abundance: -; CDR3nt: TGTGCCAGCAGCTTCGGGGAGAGTCGTCCCCTCCACTTT; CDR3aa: CASSFGESRPLHF
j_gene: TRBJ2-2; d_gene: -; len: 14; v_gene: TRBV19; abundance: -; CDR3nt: TGTGCCAGTAGCACCCTCCCAGGGGCCGGGGAGCTGTTTTTT; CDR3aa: CASSTLPGAGELFF
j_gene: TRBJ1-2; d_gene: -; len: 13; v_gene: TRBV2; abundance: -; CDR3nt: TGTGCCAGCAGCCCCGCTCCTCGAGATGGCTACACCTTC; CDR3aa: CASSPAPRDGYTF
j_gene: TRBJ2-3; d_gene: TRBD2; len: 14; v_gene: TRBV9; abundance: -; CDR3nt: TGTGCCAGCAGCCTGACTAGCGGGGGAGATACGCAGTATTTT; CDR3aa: CASSLTSGGDTQYF
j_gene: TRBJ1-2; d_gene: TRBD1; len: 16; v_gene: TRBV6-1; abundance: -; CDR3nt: TGTGCCAGCAGTGAACCGGGACAGGGGAGTAACTATGGCTACACCTTC; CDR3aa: CASSEPGQGSNYGYTF
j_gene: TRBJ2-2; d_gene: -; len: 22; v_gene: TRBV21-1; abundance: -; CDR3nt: TGTGCCAGCAGCAAAGGAAGGGACTTTCGGACTAGCGGGGGCCCGAGCACCGGGGAGCTGTTTTTT; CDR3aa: CASSKGRDFRTSGGPSTGELFF
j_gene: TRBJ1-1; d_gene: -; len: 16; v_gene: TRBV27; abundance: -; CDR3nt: TGTGCCAGCAGTTTAAGAGCGGCCGGAGGAAACACTGAAGCTTTCTTT; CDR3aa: CASSLRAAGGNTEAFF
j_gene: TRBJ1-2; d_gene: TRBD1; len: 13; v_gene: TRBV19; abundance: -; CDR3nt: TGTGCCAGTAACGGCGACAGGGGGCTTGGCTACACCTTC; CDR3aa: CASNGDRGLGYTF
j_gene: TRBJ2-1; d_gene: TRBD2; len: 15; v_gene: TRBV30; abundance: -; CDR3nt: TGTGCCTGGAGTGACGGTAGCGGGGGAGACAATGAGCAGTTCTTC; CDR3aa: CAWSDGSGGDNEQFF
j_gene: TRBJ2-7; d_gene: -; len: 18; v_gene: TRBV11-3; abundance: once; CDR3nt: TGTGCCAGCAGCTTATTTGAAACCAGAAGTTCCTACCTAGACGAGCAGTACTTC; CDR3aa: CASSLFETRSSYLDEQYF